This TCR beta chain was identified in a study of cytomegalovirus exposure and HLA in healthy donors. Across the study: A preliminary data release comprised approximately 85 million unique TCRs obtained from HLA-typed donors.

Whole-study findings and limits: Despite most TCR sequences being rare, some public TCRs occurred in many donors. The study dropped some indistinguishable V segments, TRBV6-2 and TRBV6-3 among them. In vitro confirmation showed a few CMV-associated chains to be CMV antigen specific.

60 Vbeta and 13 Jbeta primers were used in PCR. Profiling relied on immunoSEQ multiplex PCR, and the TCRdb table lists in-frame clones only, not all of them. The sample holds about 70,000 clones, 60% to 70% seen once. The germline V gene encodes CDR1 SGDLS and CDR2 YYNGEE. V was shortened by 0 bases and J by 2 bases, with 9 bases between the two germline ends. This CDR3 is 15 amino acids long. Turning to this clone: Its antigen is currently unknown.

This TCR was recovered from a man in his forties or fifties in good health and CMV-seropositive. The sample was PBMCs. The rearrangement joins TRBV9 to TRBJ2-1; D is perhaps TRBD1 (6 bases). The CDR3 nucleotides read TGTGCCAGCAGCGTAGAAGACAGGACCTACAATGAGCAGTTCTTC. Translation: CASSVEDRTYNEQFF. The whole variable domain, filled in from reference TRBV9 and TRBJ2-1, reads DSGVTQTPKHLITATGQRVTLRCSPRSGDLSVYWYQQSLDQGLQFLIQYYNGEERAKGNILERFSAQQFPDLHSELNLSSLELGDSALYFCASSVEDRTYNEQFFGPGTRLTVL.